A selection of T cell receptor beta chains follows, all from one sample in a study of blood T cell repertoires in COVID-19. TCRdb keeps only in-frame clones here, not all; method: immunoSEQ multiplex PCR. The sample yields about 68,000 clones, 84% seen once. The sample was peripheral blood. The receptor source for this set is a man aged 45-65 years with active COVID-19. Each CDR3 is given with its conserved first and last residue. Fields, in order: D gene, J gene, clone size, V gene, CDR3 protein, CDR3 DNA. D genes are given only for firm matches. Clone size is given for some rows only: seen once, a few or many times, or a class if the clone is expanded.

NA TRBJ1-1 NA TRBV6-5 CASSYGGEGTEAFF TGTGCCAGCAGTTACGGAGGGGAGGGCACTGAAGCTTTCTTT
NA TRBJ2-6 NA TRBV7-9 CASSPPLQPGANVLTF TGTGCCAGCAGCCCGCCGTTACAGCCCGGGGCCAACGTCCTGACTTTC
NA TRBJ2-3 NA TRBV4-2 CASSRPPDTQYF TGTGCCAGCAGCCGGCCCCCCGATACGCAGTATTTT
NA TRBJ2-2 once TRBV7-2 CASSLKFGDTGELFF TGTGCCAGCAGCTTAAAGTTCGGGGACACCGGGGAGCTGTTTTTT
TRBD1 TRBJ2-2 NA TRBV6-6 CASSSGTGGGTGELFF TGTGCCAGCAGTTCTGGGACAGGGGGAGGCACCGGGGAGCTGTTTTTT
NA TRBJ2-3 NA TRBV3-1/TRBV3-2 CASSQDKTPHTDAQYF TGTGCCAGCAGCCAAGATAAGACGCCCCACACAGATGCGCAGTATTTT
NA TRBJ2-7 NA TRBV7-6 CASSLVTGGSEQYF TGTGCCAGCAGCTTAGTCACGGGGGGCAGCGAGCAGTACTTC
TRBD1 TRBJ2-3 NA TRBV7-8 CASSHHPPGQGRRADTQYF TGTGCCAGCAGCCACCACCCACCGGGACAGGGGAGACGGGCAGATACGCAGTATTTT
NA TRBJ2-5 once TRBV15 CATSKNAARAGGETQYF TGTGCCACCAGCAAAAATGCCGCGAGGGCCGGAGGGGAGACCCAGTACTTC
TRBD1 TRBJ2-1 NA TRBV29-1 CSARAGTGYNEQFF TGCAGCGCTCGAGCCGGGACAGGCTACAATGAGCAGTTCTTC
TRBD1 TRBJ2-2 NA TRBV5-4 CASSAGTGGTGELFF TGTGCCAGCAGCGCTGGGACAGGGGGGACCGGGGAGCTGTTTTTT
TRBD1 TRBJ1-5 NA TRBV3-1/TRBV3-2 CASSQGGGHQPQHF TGTGCCAGCAGCCAAGGAGGGGGCCATCAGCCCCAGCATTTT
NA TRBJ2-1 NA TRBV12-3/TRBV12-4 CASSRGARGEQFF TGTGCCAGCAGCCGGGGGGCCAGGGGTGAGCAGTTCTTC
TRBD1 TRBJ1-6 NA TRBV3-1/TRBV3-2 CASSYQTGSGSPLHF TGTGCCAGCAGCTACCAGACAGGGTCGGGATCACCCCTCCACTTT
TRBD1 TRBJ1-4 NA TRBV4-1 CASSRTGELNEKLFF TGCGCCAGCAGCAGGACAGGGGAGCTTAATGAAAAACTGTTTTTT
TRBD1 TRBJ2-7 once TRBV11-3 CASSATGGADEQYF TGTGCCAGCAGCGCAACAGGGGGAGCGGACGAGCAGTACTTC
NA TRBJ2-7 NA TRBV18 CASSPFGQSYYEQYF TGTGCCAGCTCACCCTTCGGACAGAGCTACTACGAGCAGTACTTC
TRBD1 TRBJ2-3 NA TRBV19 CASSRTGTGKADTQYF TGTGCCAGTAGTCGAACCGGGACAGGCAAAGCAGATACGCAGTATTTT
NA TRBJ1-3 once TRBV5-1 CASRETASGNTIYF TGCGCCAGCAGGGAGACCGCGTCTGGAAACACCATATATTTT
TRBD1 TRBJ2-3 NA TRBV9 CASSTDRDGDTQYF TGTGCCAGCAGCACGGACAGGGATGGGGATACGCAGTATTTT
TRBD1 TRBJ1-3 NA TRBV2 CASSLDRGSGNTIYF TGTGCCAGCAGTCTTGACAGGGGGTCTGGAAACACCATATATTTT
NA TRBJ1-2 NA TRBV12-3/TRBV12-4 CASTQERGYGYTF TGTGCCAGCACCCAAGAAAGGGGCTATGGCTACACCTTC